This T cell receptor (beta chain) stems from a study of cytomegalovirus exposure and HLA in healthy donors. Findings and limits, study-wide: Researchers catalogued about 150 TCR beta chains as cytomegalovirus-associated. In vitro confirmation showed three CMV-associated chains to be CMV antigen specific.

CDR3 length equals 15 residues. Germline-derived CDR1 and CDR2 are LNHDA and SQIVND (reference sequence). Trimming removed 3 bases from V and 1 base from J; junction bases left unmatched: 4. The method was immunoSEQ multiplex PCR; TCRdb's version includes in-frame clones alone and lacks a portion of them. This sample has hundreds of thousands of clones, with 83% found just once. Notes on this clone: Its antigen is undetermined.

This receptor was obtained from a woman aged 18-29 years in good health and CMV-seronegative. Source material: PBMCs. The genes are TRBV19 and TRBJ2-5, with 8 bases that match TRBD1. As DNA, the CDR3 is TGTGCCAGTAGTATGTGGGGACAGGTCCAAGAGACCCAGTACTTC. It specifies CASSMWGQVQETQYF.